A selection of T cell receptor beta chains follows, all from one sample in a study of cytomegalovirus exposure and HLA in healthy donors. Clones were read by immunoSEQ multiplex PCR, and TCRdb kept only the in-frame ones, dropping some. Among 150,000 to 200,000 clones listed, around 80% were seen once. Sequenced: PBMCs. The source is a woman between 40 and 55 years old in good health and CMV-seronegative. The CDR3 runs from the conserved cysteine through the conserved F or W. The D gene is left open where the match is weak. Some rows mark clone size as missing; the rest say once, few, many or name a class of expanded clone.

d_call	v_call	j_call	clone_size	cdr3_nt	cdr3_aa
NA	TRBV10-3	TRBJ1-3	NA	TGTGCCACTCGACAGGATAACTCTGGAAACACCATATATTTT	CATRQDNSGNTIYF
NA	TRBV6-1	TRBJ2-3	NA	TGTGCCAGCACGTACACCACAGATACGCAGTATTTT	CASTYTTDTQYF
NA	TRBV9	TRBJ1-2	NA	TGTGCCAGCAGCGCTGGGGGGGGGAGCGATGGCTACACCTTC	CASSAGGGSDGYTF
TRBD2	TRBV19	TRBJ2-1	once	TGTGCCAGTAGTATAGGGACTAGCGACTACAATGAGCAGTTCTTC	CASSIGTSDYNEQFF
NA	TRBV13	TRBJ1-1	NA	TGTGCCAGCAGCTTGCTCGGTGAAGCTTTCTTT	CASSLLGEAFF
NA	TRBV7-8	TRBJ1-1	NA	TGTGCCAGCAGCACATATTTTAACACTGAAGCTTTCTTT	CASSTYFNTEAFF
NA	TRBV6-4	TRBJ1-2	NA	TGTGCCAGCACTTGGGAGGAGATTAACTATGGCTACACCTTC	CASTWEEINYGYTF
TRBD2	TRBV7-6	TRBJ2-2	once	TGTGCCAGCAGAAGATCCGGGACTAGCGGCTACACCGGGGAGCTGTTTTTT	CASRRSGTSGYTGELFF
NA	TRBV14	TRBJ1-1	NA	TGTGCCAGCAGCCAAGAGAGGCGGGCTGAAGCTTTCTTT	CASSQERRAEAFF
NA	TRBV27	TRBJ2-3	NA	TGTGCCAGCAGTTTCATAGTGGGGCTGGGGAATACGCAGTATTTT	CASSFIVGLGNTQYF
NA	TRBV7-8	TRBJ1-5	NA	TGTGCCAGCAGCCTGAGCCTAGGCGATCAGCCCCAGCATTTT	CASSLSLGDQPQHF
NA	TRBV29-1	TRBJ2-2	few	TGCAGCGTTGCCAGGGGCGACGGGGAGCTGTTTTTT	CSVARGDGELFF
TRBD2	TRBV6-6	TRBJ2-1	NA	TGTGCCAGCAGTTATAGTGCGGGAGGTGGTAATGAGCAGTTCTTC	CASSYSAGGGNEQFF
TRBD2	TRBV19	TRBJ2-5	NA	TGTGCCAGTAGTACTCAGGGACTAGCGGTGCAAGAGACCCAGTACTTC	CASSTQGLAVQETQYF
NA	TRBV29-1	TRBJ1-1	NA	TGCAGCGTCGGGAGCATGAACACTGAAGCTTTCTTT	CSVGSMNTEAFF
NA	TRBV21-1	TRBJ1-5	NA	TGTGCCAGCAGCAAAAACGGCAGGGGGTCGGGCAATCAGCCCCAGCATTTT	CASSKNGRGSGNQPQHF
NA	TRBV11-2	TRBJ1-3	NA	TGTGCCAGCAGCACCCTATCTGGAAACACCATATATTTT	CASSTLSGNTIYF
TRBD2	TRBV4-2	TRBJ2-3	NA	TGTGCCAGCAGCCAAGGACTAGCGGGAGAAGGCACAGGTACGCAGTATTTT	CASSQGLAGEGTGTQYF
NA	TRBV12-5	TRBJ2-7	NA	TGTGCTAGTGGTTTGCCTCACCGGGGGACCCCTTTGGAGCAGTACTTC	CASGLPHRGTPLEQYF
TRBD2	TRBV7-2	TRBJ2-7	NA	TGTGCCAGCAGCGTAGGAGCGGGAGCACCCTACGAGCAGTACTTC	CASSVGAGAPYEQYF
NA	TRBV7-9	TRBJ2-7	NA	TGTGCCAGCAGTTTGCCCGGGGGACGCGCCTACGAGCAGTACTTC	CASSLPGGRAYEQYF
NA	TRBV2	TRBJ1-2	NA	TGTGCCAGCAGTGTATCCAACTATGGCTACACCTTC	CASSVSNYGYTF
NA	TRBV7-9	TRBJ2-1	NA	TGTGCCAGCAGCTCCTTTCTCCCGGGAGACAACCCCAATGAGCAGTTCTTC	CASSSFLPGDNPNEQFF
NA	TRBV6-6	TRBJ1-1	NA	TGTGCCAGCAGTTACTCGGCGGGAATGAACACTGAAGCTTTCTTT	CASSYSAGMNTEAFF
NA	TRBV19	TRBJ2-2	NA	TGTGCCACTGAAGACAGGCGGAACACCGGGGAGCTGTTTTTT	CATEDRRNTGELFF
TRBD2	TRBV6-1	TRBJ2-1	NA	TGTGCCAGCAGTGAAAGCCTAGCGGGAGGAGGAGGGGAGCAGTTCTTC	CASSESLAGGGGEQFF
TRBD1	TRBV29-1	TRBJ2-1	NA	TGCAGCGTCTTAAGGACAGGGGTTTACAATGAGCAGTTCTTC	CSVLRTGVYNEQFF
TRBD1	TRBV15	TRBJ2-7	NA	TGTGCCACCGGGACAGGGGGGTCCTACGAGCAGTACTTC	CATGTGGSYEQYF
NA	TRBV5-6	TRBJ2-1	once	TGTGCCAGCAGCCGGAGGGACAGTGCCGGCGAGCAGTTCTTC	CASSRRDSAGEQFF
NA	TRBV6-5	TRBJ1-1	NA	TGTGCCAGCAGTCAGACAGGGAACACTGAAGCTTTCTTT	CASSQTGNTEAFF
TRBD1	TRBV5-1	TRBJ1-2	NA	TGCGCCAGCAGCCCCACGGGACAGGGGCATGGCTACACCTTC	CASSPTGQGHGYTF
NA	TRBV5-1	TRBJ2-2	NA	TGCGCCAGTCAGGTGGGGAGGACTGCCGGGGAGCTGTTTTTT	CASQVGRTAGELFF
NA	TRBV5-6	TRBJ2-7	NA	TGTGCCAGCAGCTTGGCGCGGGGGCGACACGAGCAGTACTTC	CASSLARGRHEQYF
TRBD2	TRBV5-1	TRBJ2-7	NA	TGCGCCAGCAGCTTGGGAGCGGGAGGTACCTACGAGCAGTACTTC	CASSLGAGGTYEQYF
TRBD1	TRBV5-1	TRBJ1-5	NA	TGCGCCAGCAGCCCCGGGACAGGGAATGTGGGCAATCAGCCCCAGCATTTT	CASSPGTGNVGNQPQHF
NA	TRBV5-4	TRBJ1-2	NA	TGTGCCAGCAGAGGGGGGGTGGATGGTGGCTACACCTTC	CASRGGVDGGYTF
TRBD2	TRBV7-2	TRBJ2-1	NA	TGTGCCAGCAGTTCGACTAGCGGACCCTACAATGAGCAGTTCTTC	CASSSTSGPYNEQFF
TRBD2	TRBV7-3	TRBJ2-1	NA	TGTGCCAGCAGTCCCACAGGGGCTATCGCGGGAGGGCTCTACAATGAGCAGTTCTTC	CASSPTGAIAGGLYNEQFF
NA	TRBV10-3	TRBJ2-3	NA	TGTGCCATCAGTTCAAGCACAGATACGCAGTATTTT	CAISSSTDTQYF
TRBD1	TRBV6-5	TRBJ2-7	NA	TGTGCCAGCAGGACAGGGGGCTTTTATTACGAGCAGTACTTC	CASRTGGFYYEQYF
TRBD1	TRBV2	TRBJ1-1	once	TGTGCCAGCAGTGACAGACAGGGGTTGAACACTGAAGCTTTCTTT	CASSDRQGLNTEAFF
NA	TRBV11-2	TRBJ2-1	NA	TGTGCCAGCAGCCTACACAATGAGCAGTTCTTC	CASSLHNEQFF
NA	TRBV7-2	TRBJ2-7	NA	TGTGCCAGCAGCTTGGGTGCAGGTGGATCCTACGAGCAGTACTTC	CASSLGAGGSYEQYF
TRBD1	TRBV4-3	TRBJ2-2	NA	TGCGCCAGCAGCGCCGCGCTAACAGGGGGAAGTAGGAACACCGGGGAGCTGTTTTTT	CASSAALTGGSRNTGELFF
TRBD1	TRBV5-1	TRBJ2-3	NA	TGCGCCAGCAGCAAGCCAGGGGGTGGTGGAACAGATACGCAGTATTTT	CASSKPGGGGTDTQYF
NA	TRBV6-1	TRBJ2-1	NA	TGTGCCAGCAGTGAAAACAGGGAGCTTGAGCAGTTCTTC	CASSENRELEQFF
TRBD1	TRBV30	TRBJ1-1	NA	TGTGCCTGGATAACAGGGGGCGGGAAAGCTTTCTTT	CAWITGGGKAFF
NA	TRBV5-1	TRBJ2-3	once	TGCGCCAGCAGCTTGGCGGGACACGAAACAGATACGCAGTATTTT	CASSLAGHETDTQYF
NA	TRBV29-1	TRBJ1-1	NA	TGCAGCGCCGGACTGGGCACTGAAGCTTTCTTT	CSAGLGTEAFF
NA	TRBV6-5	TRBJ1-2	NA	TGTGCCAGCAGAGCCTCCTCATGGGAGGACACCTTC	CASRASSWEDTF
NA	TRBV11-3	TRBJ2-2	NA	TGTGCCAGCGGCCGTACCGGGGAGCTGTTTTTT	CASGRTGELFF
NA	TRBV5-8	TRBJ1-6	NA	TGTGCCAGCAGCTTGGGCGGTCCTAATTCACCCCTCCACTTT	CASSLGGPNSPLHF
NA	TRBV29-1	TRBJ1-1	NA	TGCAGCGTTGGGGCCGACAGGAACACTGAAGCTTTCTTT	CSVGADRNTEAFF
NA	TRBV19	TRBJ1-5	NA	TGTGCCAGTAGTATAGGGCAGCGGGTCAATCAGCCCCAGCATTTT	CASSIGQRVNQPQHF
NA	TRBV5-4	TRBJ2-1	NA	TGTGCCAGCAGCTTGAGAACGGGGGAATCTAATGAGCAGTTCTTC	CASSLRTGESNEQFF
TRBD1	TRBV27	TRBJ1-1	once	TGTGCCAGCAGTCGCGACAGGGGTAGCACTGAAGCTTTCTTT	CASSRDRGSTEAFF